This T cell receptor beta chain was sequenced for a study of beta chain features in type 1 diabetes. Study details: No patient-donor differences in age, gender, total cells or subset yield.

The whole isolated RNA underwent reverse transcription, so sequencing captured expressed TCRB transcripts. Sequencing used immunoSEQ multiplex PCR; TCRdb keeps in-frame clones, though not all of them. This table has approximately 150,000 clones, around 10% appearing once. The study's findings and limits: Type 1 diabetes patients had moderately but significantly shorter TCRB CDR3s in all four CD4+ subsets.

Details on this clone: Its specificity is not known.

This CDR3 comprises 17 residues. V was shortened by 0 bases and J by 0 bases, with 12 bases between the two germline ends. Germline loops: CDR1 LGHNA, CDR2 YSLEER. The chain carries TRBV4-3 and TRBJ2-1; no clear D. This TCR came from a man aged 25 to 40 with type 1 diabetes. Sequencing input: central memory CD4+ T cells from blood. The CDR3 reads CASSQEGGLSSYNEQFF. DNA of the CDR3: TGCGCCAGCAGCCAAGAAGGCGGTCTTAGCTCCTACAATGAGCAGTTCTTC.